Given below is one TCR beta chain in context. Its matching antigen is unknown. The sample's treatment: some 20 received Ad26.COV2.S at low or high dose, single or two shots; five or six received placebo; per-sample allocation not given. Specimen acquisition occurred on day 63 following the initial vaccine or placebo injection. Clones were read by immunoSEQ multiplex PCR, and TCRdb kept only the in-frame ones, dropping some. The sample yields 300,000 to 400,000 clones, roughly 85% seen once. This sample stems from a study of Ad26.COV2.S vaccination and SARS-CoV-2 variants. This CDR3 is built from 14 residues. Study findings and constraints: Spike-specific TCR breadth was greater in vaccine than placebo recipients.

The specimen was peripheral blood, collected in a trial of Ad26.COV2.S vaccine versus placebo. The receptor was derived from a person aged 18 to 59 who received the Ad26.COV2.S COVID-19 vaccine or a placebo. This chain links TRBV21-1 with TRBJ2-3; the table gives TRBD2 as D, unverified against the DNA. TRBV21-1 is deemed a pseudogene. CDR3 sequence reads: CASSGGRPVDTQYF. The CDR3 nucleotides read TGTGCCAGCAGCGGCGGGAGACCCGTAGATACGCAGTATTTT.